The next 10 T cell receptor beta chains were all read from a single sample in a study of Graves' ophthalmopathy and Graves' hyperthyroidism. The authors amplified TCR beta CDR3 regions from RNA transcripts. HTBI primers were employed in first-round RT-PCR, then a second-round multiplex PCR followed. TCRdb reprocessed the multiplex PCR reads with MiXCR, giving one entry per CDR3 protein. The repertoire consists of 360,000 or so distinct CDR3 sequences, with around 19% occurring once and the leading ten covering more than 1.5%. The sample was peripheral blood. The receptors originated from a woman under 30 with Graves' ophthalmopathy.

There are a few counts of this clonotype. The chain has TRBV6-5 and TRBJ1-1; tentative D call: TRBD1 (6 bases). The germline CDR1 and CDR2 sequences are MNHEY and SVGAGI. The V end lost 4 bases, the J end lost 4 bases, and 22 bases lay between the germline ends. This CDR3 spans 17 amino acids. DNA of the CDR3: TGTGCCAGCAGTTTTCGTCGGCGGGGGGCTGGCGGCACTGAAGCTTTCTTT. It specifies CASSFRRRGAGGTEAFF.

There are a few counts of this clonotype. The chain links TRBV7-2 to TRBJ2-7; D is uncertain. Germline CDR1 reads SGHTA; CDR2 reads FQGNSA. The CDR3 length is 15 residues. V was shortened by 5 bases and J by 3 bases, with 17 bases between the two germline ends. CDR3 amino acids: CASSVSVGRIYEQYF. DNA for the CDR3: TGTGCCAGCAGCGTAAGTGTCGGTCGTATCTACGAGCAGTACTTC.

The sample holds many counts of this clonotype. The V and J genes are TRBV7-2 and TRBJ2-5; a possible D gene is TRBD2 (7 bases). In germline, CDR1 is SGHTA, CDR2 FQGNSA. V lost 5 bases and J 5 bases, leaving 24 bases between the germline ends. This CDR3 has 17 amino acids. CDR3 DNA sequence: TGTGCCAGCAGCCCCCGCGGGGTCGGGGGGCCAATGGAGACCCAGTACTTC. This gives the protein CASSPRGVGGPMETQYF.

At least ten counts were recorded for this clonotype. The CDR3 sequence: CASSRWGVGNSPLHF. In DNA form, the CDR3 reads TGTGCCAGCAGCCGGTGGGGGGTAGGTAATTCACCCCTCCACTTT. The V call is TRBV7-2, the J call TRBJ1-6; perhaps TRBD1 as D (5 bases). The CDR3 consists of 15 residues. CDR1 is SGHTA, CDR2 FQGNSA, per germline. The V gene lost 5 bases and the J gene lost 6 bases, with 14 bases spanning the gap.

This clonotype was counted at least ten times. This chain joins TRBV7-2 and TRBJ2-7; maybe TRBD1 (6 bases). This CDR3 has 15 amino acids. The V end lost 6 bases, the J end lost 2 bases, and 17 bases lay between the germline ends. Germline V gives CDR1 SGHTA, CDR2 FQGNSA. The CDR3 DNA is TGTGCCAGCAGGCCTTACAGGGCCGAGGCCTACGAGCAGTACTTC. Residues: CASRPYRAEAYEQYF.

This clonotype was found many times. The chain has TRBV29-1 and TRBJ1-1, with a tentative D call TRBD1 (6 bases). The V end was cut by 7 bases, the J end by 3 bases, with 18 bases between. Germline V CDR1 and CDR2: SQVTM, ANQGSEA. The CDR3 extends over 14 amino acids. CDR3 bases: TGCAGCGCCTTAGACAGGTTGGGGGACACTGAAGCTTTCTTT. Amino acids: CSALDRLGDTEAFF.

This clonotype appeared many times. The chain recombines TRBV25-1 with TRBJ2-7; TRBD1 matches 9 bases. V shed 4 bases, J shed 1 base, and the junction held 2 bases outside the gene matches. The CDR3 contains 14 residues. The germline CDR1 and CDR2 sequences are MGHDK and SYGVNS. This CDR3 is CASSAQGASYEQYF. CDR3 nucleotides: TGTGCCAGCAGTGCACAGGGGGCGTCCTACGAGCAGTACTTC.

The table lists this clonotype with many counts. The CDR3 bases are TGCAGTGCTCCGGACAGGCAAGAGACCCAGTACTTC. It translates to CSAPDRQETQYF. The rearrangement joins TRBV20-1 to TRBJ2-5; 7 bases fit TRBD1. The germline gives CDR1 DFQATT, CDR2 SNEGSKA (reference sequence). This CDR3 spans 12 amino acids. The V gene end was trimmed by 5 bases and the J gene end by 2 bases; junction bases not matched to a gene: 2.

This clonotype was found many times. The chain couples TRBV7-2 to TRBJ1-1; D is undetermined. This CDR3 region has 14 residues. The V and J ends lost 3 bases and 4 bases respectively, with 12 bases between them. Germline V gene data show CDR1 as SGHTA and CDR2 as FQGNSA. The CDR3 loop is CASSFSGVGTEAFF. In nucleotides, the CDR3 is TGTGCCAGCAGCTTTTCTGGGGTGGGCACTGAAGCTTTCTTT.

This clonotype has ten or more counts. A read error may produce the germline difference seen at one junction end. CDR3 coding DNA: TGCGCCAGCAGCCAAGATCTCGTAGGGGCACCAAACTTC. It translates to CASSQDLVGAPNF. The chain combines TRBV4-1 with TRBJ2-7, with D possibly TRBD1 on 5 matching bases. The CDR3 loop spans 13 amino acids. Looked up from germline, CDR1 is MGHRA and CDR2 is YSYEKL.